This T cell receptor beta chain was sequenced in a study of cytomegalovirus exposure and HLA in healthy donors. About this clone itself: The antigen remains unidentified.

Germline V gene data show CDR1 as MRHNA and CDR2 as SNTAGT. J was trimmed by 2 bases and V by 5 bases; bases with no gene match: 9. This CDR3 region has 17 residues. The PCR made use of 60 Vbeta and 13 Jbeta primers. The assay was immunoSEQ multiplex PCR, and TCRdb's table has in-frame clones only and misses some. Listed are around 100,000 clones; 3% to 3.5% falls within the top ten. Study-wide results and caveats: Reported performance of the classifier showed diagnosis of cytomegalovirus status with high specificity and sensitivity. Reportedly, a later analysis found an Asian-associated ancestry cluster had fewer N-insertions than the roughly 700-donor mean. Some segments of the V type, notably TRBV6-2 and TRBV6-3, were excluded as indistinguishable.

Donors were nominally healthy when sampled, though unrecorded immune exposures were likely. The sequence was collected from a man aged 35 to 55 in good health and CMV-seronegative. Input material: PBMCs. The chain carries TRBV6-4 and TRBJ2-3; 11 nucleotides agree with TRBD2. The DNA of the CDR3 is TGTGCCAGCAGTCTCGCTAGCGGGGGGACCACCACAGATACGCAGTATTTT. As protein: CASSLASGGTTTDTQYF.